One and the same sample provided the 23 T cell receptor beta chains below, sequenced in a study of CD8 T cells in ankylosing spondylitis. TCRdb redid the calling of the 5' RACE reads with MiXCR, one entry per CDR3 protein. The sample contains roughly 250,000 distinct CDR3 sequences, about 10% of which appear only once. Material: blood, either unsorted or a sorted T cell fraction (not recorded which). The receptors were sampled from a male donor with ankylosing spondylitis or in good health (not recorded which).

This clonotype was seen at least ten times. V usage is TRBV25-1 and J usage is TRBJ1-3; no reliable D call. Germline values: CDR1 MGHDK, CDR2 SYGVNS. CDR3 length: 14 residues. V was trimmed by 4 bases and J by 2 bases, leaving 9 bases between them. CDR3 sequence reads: CASSAYSAGNTIYF. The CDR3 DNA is TGTGCCAGCAGTGCTTACAGTGCTGGAAACACCATATATTTT.

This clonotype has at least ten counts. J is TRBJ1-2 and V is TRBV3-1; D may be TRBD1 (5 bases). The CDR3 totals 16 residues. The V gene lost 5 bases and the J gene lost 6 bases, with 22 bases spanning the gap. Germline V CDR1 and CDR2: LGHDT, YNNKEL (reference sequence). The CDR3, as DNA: TGTGCCAGCAGCTCGGGGCTACAGGACCTTCCTCATGGCTACACCTTC. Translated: CASSSGLQDLPHGYTF.

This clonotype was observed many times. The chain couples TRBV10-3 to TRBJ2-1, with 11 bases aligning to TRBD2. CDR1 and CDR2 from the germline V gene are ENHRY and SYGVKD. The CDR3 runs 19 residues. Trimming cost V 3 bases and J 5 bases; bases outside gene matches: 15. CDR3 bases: TGTGCCATCAGTGAATCTCGGACTAGCGGGCCTGGAGGGGACAATGAGCAGTTCTTC. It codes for CAISESRTSGPGGDNEQFF.

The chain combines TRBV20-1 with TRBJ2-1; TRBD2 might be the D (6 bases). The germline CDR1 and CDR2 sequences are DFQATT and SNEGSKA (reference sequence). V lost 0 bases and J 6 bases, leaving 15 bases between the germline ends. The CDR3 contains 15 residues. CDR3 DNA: TGCAGTGCTAGAGAACCGGGAGTGCCGCTCAATGAGCAGTTCTTC. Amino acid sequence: CSAREPGVPLNEQFF.

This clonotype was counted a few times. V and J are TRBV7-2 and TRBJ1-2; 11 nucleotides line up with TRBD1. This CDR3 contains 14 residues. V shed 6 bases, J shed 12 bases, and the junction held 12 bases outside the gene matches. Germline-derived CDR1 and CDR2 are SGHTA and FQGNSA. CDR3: CASRTDRGRYIDTF. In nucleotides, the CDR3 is TGTGCCAGCAGGACGGACAGGGGGCGTTATATCGACACCTTC. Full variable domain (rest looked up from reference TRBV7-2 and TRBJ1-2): GAGVSQSPSNKVTEKGKDVELRCDPISGHTALYWYRQSLGQGLEFLIYFQGNSAPDKSGLPSDRFSAERTGGSVSTLTIQRTQQEDSAVYLCASRTDRGRYIDTFGSGTRLTVV.

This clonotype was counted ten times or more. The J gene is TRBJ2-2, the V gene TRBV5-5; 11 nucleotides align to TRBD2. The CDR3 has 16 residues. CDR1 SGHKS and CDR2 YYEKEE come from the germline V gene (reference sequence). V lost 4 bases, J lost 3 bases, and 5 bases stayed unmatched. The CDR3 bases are TGTGCCAGCAGCCCCTCGGGACTAGCGGACACCGGGGAGCTGTTTTTT. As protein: CASSPSGLADTGELFF.

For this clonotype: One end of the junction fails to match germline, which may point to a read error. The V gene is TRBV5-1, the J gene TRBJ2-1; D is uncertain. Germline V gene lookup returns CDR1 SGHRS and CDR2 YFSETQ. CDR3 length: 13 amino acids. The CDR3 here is CDSSFGSGNEQFF. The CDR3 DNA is TGCGACAGCAGCTTCGGGTCTGGCAATGAGCAGTTCTTC. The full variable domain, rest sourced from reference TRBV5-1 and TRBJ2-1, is KAGVTQTPRYLIKTRGQQVTLSCSPISGHRSVSWYQQTPGQGLQFLFEYFSETQRNKGNFPGRFSGRQFSNSRSEMNVSTLELGDSALYLCDSSFGSGNEQFFGPGTRLTVL.

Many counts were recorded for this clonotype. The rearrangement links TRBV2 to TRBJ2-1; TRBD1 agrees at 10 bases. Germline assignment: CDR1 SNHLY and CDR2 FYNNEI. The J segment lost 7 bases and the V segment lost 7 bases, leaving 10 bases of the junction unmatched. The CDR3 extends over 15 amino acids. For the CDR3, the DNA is TGTGCCAGCATCGCTCGGGACAGGGGCCTGAATGAGCAGTTCTTC. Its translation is CASIARDRGLNEQFF.

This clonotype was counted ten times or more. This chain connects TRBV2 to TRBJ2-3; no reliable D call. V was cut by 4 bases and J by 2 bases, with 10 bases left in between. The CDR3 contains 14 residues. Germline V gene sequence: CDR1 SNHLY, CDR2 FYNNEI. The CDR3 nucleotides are TGTGCCAGCAGTGGACTCCCGGTCACAGATACGCAGTATTTT. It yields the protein CASSGLPVTDTQYF.

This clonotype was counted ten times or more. In DNA, the CDR3 is TGTGCCAGCAGCGGACAGCCAGATACGCAGTATTTT. It translates to CASSGQPDTQYF. The chain uses TRBV12-3 or TRBV12-4 and TRBJ2-3; a weak D match, TRBD1 (6 bases). The CDR3 is made up of 12 amino acids. V was clipped by 6 bases and J by 4 bases, with 8 bases between them.

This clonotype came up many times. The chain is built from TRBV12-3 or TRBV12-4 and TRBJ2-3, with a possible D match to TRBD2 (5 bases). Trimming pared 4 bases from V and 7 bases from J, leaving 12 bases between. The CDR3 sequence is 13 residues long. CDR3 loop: CASSSKERNTQYF. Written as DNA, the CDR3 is TGTGCCAGCAGTTCTAAGGAGCGGAATACGCAGTATTTT.

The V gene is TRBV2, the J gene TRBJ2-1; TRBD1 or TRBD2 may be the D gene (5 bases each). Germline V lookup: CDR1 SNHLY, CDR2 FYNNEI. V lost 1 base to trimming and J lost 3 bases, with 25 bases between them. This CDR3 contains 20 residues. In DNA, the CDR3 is TGTGCCAGCAGTGAAGACCCGTGGGACCGAAGCCCTCGGAACTACAATGAGCAGTTCTTC. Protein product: CASSEDPWDRSPRNYNEQFF. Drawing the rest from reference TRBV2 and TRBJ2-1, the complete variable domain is EPEVTQTPSHQVTQMGQEVILRCVPISNHLYFYWYRQILGQKVEFLVSFYNNEISEKSEIFDDQFSVERPDGSNFTLKIRSTKLEDSAMYFCASSEDPWDRSPRNYNEQFFGPGTRLTVL.

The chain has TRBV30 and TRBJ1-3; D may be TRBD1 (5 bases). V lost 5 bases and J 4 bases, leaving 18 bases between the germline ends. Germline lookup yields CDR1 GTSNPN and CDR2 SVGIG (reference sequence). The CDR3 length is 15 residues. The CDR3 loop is CAWGFLSGRGNTIYF. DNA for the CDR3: TGTGCCTGGGGGTTCTTGTCGGGGCGCGGAAACACCATATATTTT.

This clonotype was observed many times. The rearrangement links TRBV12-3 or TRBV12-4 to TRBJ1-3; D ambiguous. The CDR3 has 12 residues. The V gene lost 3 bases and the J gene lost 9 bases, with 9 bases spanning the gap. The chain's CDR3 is CASSFPLPTIYF. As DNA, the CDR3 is TGTGCCAGCAGTTTCCCTTTGCCCACCATATATTTT.

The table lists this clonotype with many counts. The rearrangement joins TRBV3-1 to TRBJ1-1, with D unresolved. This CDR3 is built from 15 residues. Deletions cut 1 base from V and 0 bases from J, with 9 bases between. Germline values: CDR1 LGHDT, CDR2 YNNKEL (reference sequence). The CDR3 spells CASSQVAALNTEAFF. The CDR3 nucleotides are TGTGCCAGCAGCCAAGTGGCAGCGCTGAACACTGAAGCTTTCTTT.

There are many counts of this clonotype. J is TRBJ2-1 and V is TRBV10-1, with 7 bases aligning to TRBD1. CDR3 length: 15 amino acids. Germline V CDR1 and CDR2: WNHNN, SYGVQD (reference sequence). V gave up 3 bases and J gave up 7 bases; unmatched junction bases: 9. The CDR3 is CASSEGTAVGNEQFF. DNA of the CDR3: TGCGCCAGCAGTGAAGGGACAGCCGTAGGGAATGAGCAGTTCTTC.

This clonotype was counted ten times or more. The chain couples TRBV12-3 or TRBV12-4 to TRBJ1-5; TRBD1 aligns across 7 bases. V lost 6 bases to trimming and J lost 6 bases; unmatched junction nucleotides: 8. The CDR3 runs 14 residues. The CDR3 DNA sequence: TGTGCCAGCAGCCTTCGACAGGGAGCTCAGCCCCAGCATTTT. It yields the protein CASSLRQGAQPQHF.

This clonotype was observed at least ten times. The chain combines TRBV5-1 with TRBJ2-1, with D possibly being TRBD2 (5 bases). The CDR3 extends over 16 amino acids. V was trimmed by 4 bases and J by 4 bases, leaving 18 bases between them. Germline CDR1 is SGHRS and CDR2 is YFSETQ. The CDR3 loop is CASSPTRASGYNEQFF. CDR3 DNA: TGCGCCAGCAGCCCCACGCGGGCGTCGGGATACAATGAGCAGTTCTTC.

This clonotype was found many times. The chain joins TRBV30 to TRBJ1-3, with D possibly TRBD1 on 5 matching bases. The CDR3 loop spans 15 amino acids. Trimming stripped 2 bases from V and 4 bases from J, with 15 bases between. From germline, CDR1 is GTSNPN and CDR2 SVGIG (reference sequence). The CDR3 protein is CAWSQRGVSGNTIYF. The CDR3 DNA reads TGTGCCTGGAGTCAGCGGGGGGTATCGGGAAACACCATATATTTT.

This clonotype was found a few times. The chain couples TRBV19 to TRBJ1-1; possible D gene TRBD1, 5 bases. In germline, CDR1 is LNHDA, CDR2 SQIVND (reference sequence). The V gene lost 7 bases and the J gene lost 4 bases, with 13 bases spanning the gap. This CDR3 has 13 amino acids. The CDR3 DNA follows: TGTGCCAGTATGGAGGGGCTGAGCACTGAAGCTTTCTTT. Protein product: CASMEGLSTEAFF.

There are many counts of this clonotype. The CDR3 DNA reads TGTGCCAGCAGCCGACAAGGAGAGACCCAGTACTTC. This codes for CASSRQGETQYF. The chain is built from TRBV11-2 and TRBJ2-5; unclear D gene. Germline V CDR1 and CDR2: SGHAT, FQNNGV. V lost 5 bases, J lost 4 bases, and 8 bases lay in between. The CDR3 runs 12 residues.

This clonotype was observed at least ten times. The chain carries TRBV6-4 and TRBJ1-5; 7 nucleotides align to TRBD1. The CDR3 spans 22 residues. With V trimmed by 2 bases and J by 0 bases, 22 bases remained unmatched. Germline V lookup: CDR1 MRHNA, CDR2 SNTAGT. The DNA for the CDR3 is TGTGCCAGCAGTGACGCTCGATCGGTGGGTTTACGGGACAGCTATAGCAATCAGCCCCAGCATTTT. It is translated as CASSDARSVGLRDSYSNQPQHF.

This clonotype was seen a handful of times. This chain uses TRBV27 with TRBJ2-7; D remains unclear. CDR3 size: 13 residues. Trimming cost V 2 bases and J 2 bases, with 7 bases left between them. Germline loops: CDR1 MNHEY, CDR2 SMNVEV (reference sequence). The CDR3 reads CASSLRDTYEQYF. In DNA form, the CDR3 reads TGTGCCAGCAGTTTACGAGACACCTACGAGCAGTACTTC.